A single sample is the source of the 8 T cell receptor beta chains below, sequenced in a study of control samples from healthy donors and cancer patients. TCRdb keeps only in-frame clones here, not all; method: immunoSEQ multiplex PCR. Found here are 170,000 or so clones, more than 85% of them singletons; the top ten hold just over 2%. Sequenced sample: blood. Receptors originate from a woman between 35 and 50 years old in good health.

The chain uses TRBV23-1 and TRBJ2-7; 11 nucleotides align to TRBD1. TRBV23-1 is an ORF, and what it does is uncertain. Unmatched junction bases numbered 13, after V lost 8 bases and J lost 4 bases. There are 16 residues in the CDR3. CDR3 sequence: CASPGGGQGDVYEQYF. The CDR3 DNA is TGCGCCAGCCCGGGGGGGGGACAGGGGGATGTTTACGAGCAGTACTTC.

The chain links TRBV5-4 to TRBJ1-1, with D possibly being TRBD1 (5 bases). V was shortened by 0 bases and J by 4 bases, with 13 bases between the two germline ends. This CDR3 comprises 15 residues. Looked up from germline, CDR1 is SGHNT and CDR2 is YYREEE (reference sequence). The CDR3 DNA follows: TGTGCCAGCAGCTTGGGGGAGGGGTTGCGCACTGAAGCTTTCTTT. This gives the protein CASSLGEGLRTEAFF.

The gene calls are TRBV12-3 or TRBV12-4 and TRBJ2-4; D is undetermined. V dropped 4 bases and J dropped 4 bases, with 2 bases sitting between them. The CDR3 extends over 11 amino acids. The CDR3 DNA reads TGTGCCAGCAGTTCTAAAAACATTCAGTACTTC. Translating gives CASSSKNIQYF.

The CDR3 DNA reads TGCGCCAGCAGCTTGGATCGGGTCACCGGGGAGCTGTTTTTT. Translated: CASSLDRVTGELFF. The J gene is TRBJ2-2, the V gene TRBV5-1; D gene uncertain. Germline V gene data show CDR1 as SGHRS and CDR2 as YFSETQ. CDR3 size: 14 residues. V was cut by 0 bases and J by 4 bases, with 7 bases left in between.

This clone was seen a handful of times. The J gene is TRBJ1-6, the V gene TRBV6-4; D ambiguous. This CDR3 has 14 residues. Germline V gene sequence: CDR1 MRHNA, CDR2 SNTAGT. The germline V and J ends were trimmed by 3 bases and 8 bases, with 11 bases remaining between them. CDR3 sequence (DNA): TGTGCCAGCAGTGAGGAAGGTTGGGATTCACCCCTCCACTTT. Translated, it gives CASSEEGWDSPLHF.

This clone was counted between two and nine times. The chain recombines TRBV6-5 with TRBJ2-3; D not certain. The CDR3 length is 14 residues. Trimming left V 7 bases short and J 0 bases short, with 11 bases between. Germline CDR1 and CDR2: MNHEY and SVGAGI. The CDR3 DNA sequence: TGTGCCAGCAAGGCAAGTAGGAGCACAGATACGCAGTATTTT. Translated: CASKASRSTDTQYF.

The CDR3 protein is CASSYSEGSYEQYF. The DNA for the CDR3 is TGTGCCAGCAGTTACTCGGAGGGATCCTACGAGCAGTACTTC. The chain links TRBV6-2 or TRBV6-3 to TRBJ2-7, with D tentatively TRBD2 (6 bases). The CDR3 consists of 14 residues. Trimming removed 0 bases at V and 1 base at J, with 7 bases between. Germline loops: CDR1 MNHEY, CDR2 SVGEGT.

The V gene is TRBV19, the J gene TRBJ1-2; possibly TRBD1 for D (6 bases). Germline CDR1 and CDR2: LNHDA and SQIVND (reference sequence). The V and J ends lost 3 bases and 4 bases respectively, with 12 bases between them. The CDR3 consists of 14 residues. In nucleotides, the CDR3 is TGTGCCAGTAGTATTGGTGGACAGCGCTATGGCTACACCTTC. This encodes CASSIGGQRYGYTF.